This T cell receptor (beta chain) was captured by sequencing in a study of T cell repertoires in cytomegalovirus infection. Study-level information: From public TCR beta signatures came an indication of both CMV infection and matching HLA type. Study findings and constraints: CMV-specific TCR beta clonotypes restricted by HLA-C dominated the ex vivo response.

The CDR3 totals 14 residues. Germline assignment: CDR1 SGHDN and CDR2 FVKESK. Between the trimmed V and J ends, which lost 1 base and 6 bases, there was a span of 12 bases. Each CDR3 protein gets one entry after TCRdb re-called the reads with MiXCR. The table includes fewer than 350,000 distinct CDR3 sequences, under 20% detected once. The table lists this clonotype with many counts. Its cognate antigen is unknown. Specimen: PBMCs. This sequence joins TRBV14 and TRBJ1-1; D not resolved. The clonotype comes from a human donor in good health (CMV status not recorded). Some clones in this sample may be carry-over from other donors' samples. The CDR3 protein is CASSQVMGFSEAFF. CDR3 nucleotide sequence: TGTGCCAGCAGCCAAGTTATGGGGTTCTCTGAAGCTTTCTTT.